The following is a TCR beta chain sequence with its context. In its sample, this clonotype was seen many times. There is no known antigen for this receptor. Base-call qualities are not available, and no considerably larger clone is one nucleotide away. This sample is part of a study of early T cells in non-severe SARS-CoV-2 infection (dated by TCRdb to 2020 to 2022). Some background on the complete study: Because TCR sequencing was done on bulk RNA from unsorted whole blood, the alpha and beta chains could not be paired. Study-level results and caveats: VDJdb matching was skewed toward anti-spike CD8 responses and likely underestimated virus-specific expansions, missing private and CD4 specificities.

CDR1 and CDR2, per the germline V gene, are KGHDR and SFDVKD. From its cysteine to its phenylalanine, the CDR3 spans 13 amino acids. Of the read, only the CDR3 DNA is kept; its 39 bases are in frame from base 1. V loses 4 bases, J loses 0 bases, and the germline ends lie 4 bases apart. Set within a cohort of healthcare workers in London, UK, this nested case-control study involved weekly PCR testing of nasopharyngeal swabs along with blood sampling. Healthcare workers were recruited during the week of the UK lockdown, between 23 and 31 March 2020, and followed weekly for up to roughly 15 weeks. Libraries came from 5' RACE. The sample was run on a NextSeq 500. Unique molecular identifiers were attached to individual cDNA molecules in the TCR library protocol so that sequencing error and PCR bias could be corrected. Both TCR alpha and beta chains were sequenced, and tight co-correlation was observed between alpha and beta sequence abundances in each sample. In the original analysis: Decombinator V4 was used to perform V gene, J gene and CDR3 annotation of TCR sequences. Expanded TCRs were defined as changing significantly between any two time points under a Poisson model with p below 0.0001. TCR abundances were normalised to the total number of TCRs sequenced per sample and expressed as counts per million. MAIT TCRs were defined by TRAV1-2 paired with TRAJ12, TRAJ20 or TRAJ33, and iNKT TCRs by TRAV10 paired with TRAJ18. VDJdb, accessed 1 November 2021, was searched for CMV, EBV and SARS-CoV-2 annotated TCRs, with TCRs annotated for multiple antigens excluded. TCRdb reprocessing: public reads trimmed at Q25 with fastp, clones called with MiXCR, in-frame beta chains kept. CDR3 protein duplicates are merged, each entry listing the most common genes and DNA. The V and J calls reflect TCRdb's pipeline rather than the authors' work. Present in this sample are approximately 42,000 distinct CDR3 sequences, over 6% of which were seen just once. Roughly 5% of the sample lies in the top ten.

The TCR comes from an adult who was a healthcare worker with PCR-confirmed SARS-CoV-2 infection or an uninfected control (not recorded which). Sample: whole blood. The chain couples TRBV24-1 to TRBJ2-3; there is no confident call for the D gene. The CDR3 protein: CATSDASTDTQYF. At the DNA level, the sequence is TGTGCCACCAGTGACGCTAGCACAGATACGCAGTATTTT.